This TCR beta chain came from a study of CD8 T cells in Susac syndrome. Findings and limits, study-wide: Only a relatively small number of individuals were included in the TCR sequencing and HLA analysis.

The multiple sclerosis controls were treatment-naive patients with relapsing-remitting disease that was stable or active. Through negative isolation, CD4+ and CD8+ T cells were obtained, while TEMRA cells were enriched using FACS. Random hexamers served to reverse transcribe about 0.45 to 1 ug RNA. The TCR beta CDR3 was amplified by immunoSEQ multiplex PCR across 54 Vbeta, 13 Jbeta. Using its own MiXCR run on the immunoSEQ multiplex PCR reads, TCRdb lists one record per CDR3 protein. The table has 250,000 to 300,000 distinct CDR3 sequences, roughly 85% seen once. A note on this clonotype: Its antigen is unidentified.

The length of the CDR3 is 15 residues. CDR1 is MNHEY and CDR2 is SVGEGT in the germline V gene. With V trimmed by 5 bases and J by 6 bases, 8 bases remained unmatched. The V and J genes are TRBV6-2 or TRBV6-3 and TRBJ2-1; 9 positions agree with TRBD1. The sequencing input was CD8+ T cells from PBMCs. This clonotype was sampled from a human donor with multiple sclerosis. The CDR3 DNA reads TGTGCCAGCAGTCCCGACAGGGGGTATGGCAATGAGCAGTTCTTC. It specifies CASSPDRGYGNEQFF.